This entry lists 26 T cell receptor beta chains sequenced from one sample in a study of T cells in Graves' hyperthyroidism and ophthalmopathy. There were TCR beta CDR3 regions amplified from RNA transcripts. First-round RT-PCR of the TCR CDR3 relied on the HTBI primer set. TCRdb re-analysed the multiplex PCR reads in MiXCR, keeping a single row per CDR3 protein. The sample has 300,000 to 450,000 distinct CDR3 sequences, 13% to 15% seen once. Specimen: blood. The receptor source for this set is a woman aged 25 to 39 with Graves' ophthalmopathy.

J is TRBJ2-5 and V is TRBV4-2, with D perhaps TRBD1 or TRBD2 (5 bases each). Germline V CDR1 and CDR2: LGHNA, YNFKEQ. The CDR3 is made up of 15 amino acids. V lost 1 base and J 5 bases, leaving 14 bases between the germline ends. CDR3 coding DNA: TGTGCCAGCAGCCAAGGATTAAGGGGCGGGGAGACCCAGTACTTC. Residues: CASSQGLRGGETQYF.

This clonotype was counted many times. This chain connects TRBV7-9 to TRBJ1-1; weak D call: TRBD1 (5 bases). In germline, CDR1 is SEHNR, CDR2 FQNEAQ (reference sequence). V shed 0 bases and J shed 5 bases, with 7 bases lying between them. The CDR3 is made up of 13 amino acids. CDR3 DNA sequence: TGTGCCAGCAGCTTAGCGGGGCAAACTGAAGCTTTCTTT. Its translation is CASSLAGQTEAFF. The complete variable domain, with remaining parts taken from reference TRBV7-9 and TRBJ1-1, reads DTGVSQNPRHKITKRGQNVTFRCDPISEHNRLYWYRQTLGQGPEFLTYFQNEAQLEKSRLLSDRFSAERPKGSFSTLEIQRTEQGDSAMYLCASSLAGQTEAFFGQGTRLTVV.

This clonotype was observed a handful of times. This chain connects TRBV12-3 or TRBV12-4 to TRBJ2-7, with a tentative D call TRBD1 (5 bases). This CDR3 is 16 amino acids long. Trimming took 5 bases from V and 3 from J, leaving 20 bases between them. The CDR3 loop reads CASSPRQNRIDYEQYF. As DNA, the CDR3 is TGTGCCAGCAGTCCCCGACAGAACAGGATTGACTACGAGCAGTACTTC.

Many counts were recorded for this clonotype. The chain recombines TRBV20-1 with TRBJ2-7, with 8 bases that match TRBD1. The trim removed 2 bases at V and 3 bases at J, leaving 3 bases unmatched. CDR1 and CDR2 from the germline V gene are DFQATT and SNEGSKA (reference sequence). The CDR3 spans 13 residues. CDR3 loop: CSARYDRGYEQYF. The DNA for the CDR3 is TGCAGTGCTAGATACGACAGGGGCTACGAGCAGTACTTC.

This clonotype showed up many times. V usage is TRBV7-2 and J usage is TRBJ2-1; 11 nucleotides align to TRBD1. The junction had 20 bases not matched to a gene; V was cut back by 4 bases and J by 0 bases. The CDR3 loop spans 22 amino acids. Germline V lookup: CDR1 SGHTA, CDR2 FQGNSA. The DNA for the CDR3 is TGTGCCAGCAGCTCCCCACTACCCGGGACAGGGGGGCGTATAAGCTCCTACAATGAGCAGTTCTTC. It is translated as CASSSPLPGTGGRISSYNEQFF.

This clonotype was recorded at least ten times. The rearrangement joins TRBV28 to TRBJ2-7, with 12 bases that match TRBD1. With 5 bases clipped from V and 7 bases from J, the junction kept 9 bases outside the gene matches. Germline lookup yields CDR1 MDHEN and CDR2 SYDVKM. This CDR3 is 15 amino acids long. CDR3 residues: CASSLGQGATWEQYF. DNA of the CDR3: TGTGCCAGCAGTCTGGGACAGGGGGCGACGTGGGAGCAGTACTTC.

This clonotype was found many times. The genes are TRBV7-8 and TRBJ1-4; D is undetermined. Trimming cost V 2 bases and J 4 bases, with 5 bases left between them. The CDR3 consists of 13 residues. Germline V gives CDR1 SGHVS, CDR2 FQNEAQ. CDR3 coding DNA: TGTGCCAGCAGCTTATTGAGTAATGAAAAACTGTTTTTT. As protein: CASSLLSNEKLFF.

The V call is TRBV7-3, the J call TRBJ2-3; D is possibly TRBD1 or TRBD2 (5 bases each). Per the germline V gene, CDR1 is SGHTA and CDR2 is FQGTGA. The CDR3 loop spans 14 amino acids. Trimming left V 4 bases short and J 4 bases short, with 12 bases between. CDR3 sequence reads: CASSSGRGPDTQYF. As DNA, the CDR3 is TGTGCCAGCAGCTCGGGCCGGGGCCCAGATACGCAGTATTTT.

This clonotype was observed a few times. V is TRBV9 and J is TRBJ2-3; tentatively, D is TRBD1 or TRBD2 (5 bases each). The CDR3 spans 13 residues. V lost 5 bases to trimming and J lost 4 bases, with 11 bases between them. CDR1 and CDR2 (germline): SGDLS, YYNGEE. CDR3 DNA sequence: TGTGCCAGCAGGGGGACCTACTCAGATACGCAGTATTTT. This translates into CASRGTYSDTQYF.

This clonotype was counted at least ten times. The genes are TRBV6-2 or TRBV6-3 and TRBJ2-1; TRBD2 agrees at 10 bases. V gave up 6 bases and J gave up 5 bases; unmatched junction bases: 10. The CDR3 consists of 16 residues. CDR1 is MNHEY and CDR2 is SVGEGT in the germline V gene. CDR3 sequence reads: CASRILSGGNNNEQFF. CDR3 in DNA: TGTGCCAGCAGGATACTTAGCGGGGGGAATAACAATGAGCAGTTCTTC.

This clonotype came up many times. The CDR3 DNA reads as TGTGCCACCAGTTTGGCGGAGACCGGGGAGCTGTTTTTT. It encodes CATSLAETGELFF. V is TRBV24-1 and J is TRBJ2-2; D remains ambiguous. Germline loops: CDR1 KGHDR, CDR2 SFDVKD. The V end lost 6 bases, the J end lost 5 bases, and 9 bases lay between the germline ends. The CDR3 consists of 13 residues.

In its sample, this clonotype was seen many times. The CDR3 loop reads CASSPDRGSEAFF. As DNA, the CDR3 is TGTGCCAGCAGCCCCGACAGGGGGTCTGAAGCTTTCTTT. The genes are TRBV4-2 and TRBJ1-1, with 9 bases fitting TRBD1. Germline trimming cut 4 bases from V and 6 bases from J; bases unmatched to any gene: 3. This CDR3 contains 13 residues. Germline V gene data show CDR1 as LGHNA and CDR2 as YNFKEQ.

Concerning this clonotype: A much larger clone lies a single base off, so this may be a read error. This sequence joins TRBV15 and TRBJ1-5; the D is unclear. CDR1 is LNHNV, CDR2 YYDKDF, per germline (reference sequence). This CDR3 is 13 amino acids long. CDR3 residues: CATSRDLAQPQRF. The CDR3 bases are TGTGCCACCAGCAGAGATCTCGCTCAGCCCCAGCGTTTT.

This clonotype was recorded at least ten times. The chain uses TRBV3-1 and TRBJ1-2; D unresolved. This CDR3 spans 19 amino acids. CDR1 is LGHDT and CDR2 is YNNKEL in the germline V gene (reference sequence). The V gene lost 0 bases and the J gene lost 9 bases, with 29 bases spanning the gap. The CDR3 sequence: CASSQDQAPPTQVNLSYTF. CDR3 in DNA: TGTGCCAGCAGCCAAGACCAAGCCCCCCCGACCCAGGTTAACTTAAGCTACACCTTC.

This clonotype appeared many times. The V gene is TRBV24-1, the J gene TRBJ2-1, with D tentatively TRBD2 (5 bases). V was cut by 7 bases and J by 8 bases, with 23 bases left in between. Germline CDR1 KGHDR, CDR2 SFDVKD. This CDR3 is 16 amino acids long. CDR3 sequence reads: CATSDATGILLDEQFF. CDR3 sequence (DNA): TGTGCCACCAGCGATGCTACGGGGATCTTACTCGATGAGCAGTTCTTC.

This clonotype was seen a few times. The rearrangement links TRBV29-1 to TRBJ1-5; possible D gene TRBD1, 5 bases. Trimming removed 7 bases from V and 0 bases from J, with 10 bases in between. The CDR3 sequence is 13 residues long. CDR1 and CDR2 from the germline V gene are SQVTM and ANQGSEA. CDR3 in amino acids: CSAARDSNQPQHF. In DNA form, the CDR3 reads TGCAGCGCCGCCAGGGATAGCAATCAGCCCCAGCATTTT.

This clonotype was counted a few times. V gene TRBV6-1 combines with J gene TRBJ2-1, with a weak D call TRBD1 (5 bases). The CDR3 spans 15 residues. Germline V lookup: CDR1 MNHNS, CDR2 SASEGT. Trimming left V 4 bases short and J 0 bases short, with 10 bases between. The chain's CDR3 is CASSGRQGSYNEQFF. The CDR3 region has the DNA TGTGCCAGCAGTGGCCGCCAGGGCTCCTACAATGAGCAGTTCTTC.

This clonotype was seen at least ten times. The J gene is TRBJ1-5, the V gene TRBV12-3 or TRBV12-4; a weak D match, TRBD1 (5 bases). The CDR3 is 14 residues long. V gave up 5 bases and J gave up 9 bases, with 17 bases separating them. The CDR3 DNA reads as TGTGCCAGCAGTCAGCAGGGATTCGGTTCGCCCCAGCATTTT. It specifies CASSQQGFGSPQHF.

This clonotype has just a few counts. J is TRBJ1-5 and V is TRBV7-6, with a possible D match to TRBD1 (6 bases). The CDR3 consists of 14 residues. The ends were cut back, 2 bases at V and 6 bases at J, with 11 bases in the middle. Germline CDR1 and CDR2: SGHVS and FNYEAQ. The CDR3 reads CASSLNRGGQPQHF. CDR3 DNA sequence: TGTGCCAGCAGCTTAAATAGGGGGGGTCAGCCCCAGCATTTT.

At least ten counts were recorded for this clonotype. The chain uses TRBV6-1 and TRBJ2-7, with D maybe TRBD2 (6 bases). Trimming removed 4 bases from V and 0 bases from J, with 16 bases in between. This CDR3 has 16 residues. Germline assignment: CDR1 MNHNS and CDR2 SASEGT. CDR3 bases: TGTGCCAGCAGTGGAACCGGGACTGTAAGCTCCTACGAGCAGTACTTC. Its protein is CASSGTGTVSSYEQYF.

CDR3 nucleotide sequence: TGTGCCAGCAGAGGGGGTGCGGAGACAGGGCTGGCCGGGGAGCTGTTTTTT. Protein: CASRGGAETGLAGELFF. V is TRBV5-8 and J is TRBJ2-2; 7 bases fit TRBD1. Germline V gives CDR1 SGHTS, CDR2 YDEGEE. There are 17 residues in the CDR3. The V and J ends lost 5 bases and 6 bases, in that order; junction bases with no gene match: 16.

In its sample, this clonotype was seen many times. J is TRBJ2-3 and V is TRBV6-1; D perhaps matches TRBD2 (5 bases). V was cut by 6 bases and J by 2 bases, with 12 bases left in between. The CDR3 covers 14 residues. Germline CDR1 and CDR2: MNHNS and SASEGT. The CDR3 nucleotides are TGTGCCAGCAGGTGGACTCACGCCACAGATACGCAGTATTTT. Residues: CASRWTHATDTQYF.

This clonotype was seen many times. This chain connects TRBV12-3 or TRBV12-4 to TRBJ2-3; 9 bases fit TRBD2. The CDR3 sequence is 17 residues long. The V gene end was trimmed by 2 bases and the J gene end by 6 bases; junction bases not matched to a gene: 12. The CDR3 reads CASSLTPSGIPTDTQYF. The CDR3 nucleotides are TGTGCCAGCAGTTTAACCCCTAGCGGGATACCCACCGATACGCAGTATTTT.

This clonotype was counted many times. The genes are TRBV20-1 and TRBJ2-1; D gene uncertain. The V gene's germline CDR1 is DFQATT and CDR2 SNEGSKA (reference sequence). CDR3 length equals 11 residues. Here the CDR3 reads CNVPQASEQFF. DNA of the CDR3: TGCAATGTTCCCCAGGCGAGTGAGCAGTTCTTC.

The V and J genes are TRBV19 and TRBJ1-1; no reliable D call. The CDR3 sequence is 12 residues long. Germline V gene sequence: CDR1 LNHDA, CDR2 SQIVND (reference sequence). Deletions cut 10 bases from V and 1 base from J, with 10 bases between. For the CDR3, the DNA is TGTGCCACCCTAAGAAAGAACACTGAAGCTTTCTTT. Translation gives CATLRKNTEAFF.

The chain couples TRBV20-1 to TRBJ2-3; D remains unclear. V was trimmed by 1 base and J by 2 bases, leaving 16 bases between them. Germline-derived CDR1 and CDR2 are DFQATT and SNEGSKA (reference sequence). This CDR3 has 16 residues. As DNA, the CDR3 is TGCAGTGCTAGAGGGAAGTCTGAGAGGCCCACAGATACGCAGTATTTT. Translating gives CSARGKSERPTDTQYF.